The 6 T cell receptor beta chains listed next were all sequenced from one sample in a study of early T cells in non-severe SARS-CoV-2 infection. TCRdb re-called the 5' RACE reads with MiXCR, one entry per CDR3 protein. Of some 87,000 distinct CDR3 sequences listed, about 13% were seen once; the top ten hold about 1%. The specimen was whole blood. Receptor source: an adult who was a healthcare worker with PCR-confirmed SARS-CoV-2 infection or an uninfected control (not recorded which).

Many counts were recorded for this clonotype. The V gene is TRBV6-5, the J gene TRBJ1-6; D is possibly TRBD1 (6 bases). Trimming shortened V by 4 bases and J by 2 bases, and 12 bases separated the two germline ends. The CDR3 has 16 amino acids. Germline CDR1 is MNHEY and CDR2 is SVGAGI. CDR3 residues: CASSSTGTAYNSPLHF. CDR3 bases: TGTGCCAGCAGTTCCACAGGGACGGCCTATAATTCACCCCTCCACTTT.

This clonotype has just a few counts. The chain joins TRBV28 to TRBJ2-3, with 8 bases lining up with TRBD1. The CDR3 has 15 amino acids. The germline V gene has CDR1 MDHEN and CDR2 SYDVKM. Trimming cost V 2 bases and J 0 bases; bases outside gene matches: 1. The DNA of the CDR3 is TGTGCCAGCAGTTTAAGGACAGGGAGCACAGATACGCAGTATTTT. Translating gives CASSLRTGSTDTQYF.

CDR3 coding DNA: TGTGCCAGCAGTTTGGGGGGGACAGGAGAATACAATGAGCAGTTCTTC. Translated, it gives CASSLGGTGEYNEQFF. The V and J genes are TRBV28 and TRBJ2-1, with D possibly TRBD1 on 8 matching bases. The CDR3 is 16 amino acids. V was clipped by 3 bases and J by 4 bases, with 16 bases between them. Germline-derived CDR1 and CDR2 are MDHEN and SYDVKM.

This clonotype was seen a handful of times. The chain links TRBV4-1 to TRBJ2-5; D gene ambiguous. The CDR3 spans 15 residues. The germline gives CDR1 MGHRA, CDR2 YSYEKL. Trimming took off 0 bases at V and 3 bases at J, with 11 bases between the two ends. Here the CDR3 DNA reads TGCGCCAGCAGCCAAGATCCCCACCTAAAAGAGACCCAGTACTTC. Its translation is CASSQDPHLKETQYF.

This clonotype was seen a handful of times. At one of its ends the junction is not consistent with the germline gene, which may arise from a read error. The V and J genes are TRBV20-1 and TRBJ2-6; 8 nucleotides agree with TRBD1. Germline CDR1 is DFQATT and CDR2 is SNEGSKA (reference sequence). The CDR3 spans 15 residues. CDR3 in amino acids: CSARETGAGANVLTF. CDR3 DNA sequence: TGCAGTGCTCGAGAGACAGGGGCTGGGGCCAACGTCCTGACTTTC.

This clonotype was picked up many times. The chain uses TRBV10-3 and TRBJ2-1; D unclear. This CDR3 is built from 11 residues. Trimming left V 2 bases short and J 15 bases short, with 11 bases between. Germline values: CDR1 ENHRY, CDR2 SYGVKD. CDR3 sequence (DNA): TGTGCCATCAGTGAGGGCAATATACCGTTCTTC. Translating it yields CAISEGNIPFF.